This is a list of T cell receptor beta chains from one sample in a study of T cell clusters in autoimmune cytopenias. TCRdb re-called the multiplex PCR reads and gives one entry per CDR3 protein, without DNA. This sample's table has 6,600 or so distinct CDR3 sequences. This sample also belongs to another study, concerning T cell repertoires in aging, cancer and after chemotherapy.

The sample comprised peripheral blood. These receptors all stem from a human donor in good health. Both conserved end residues are part of each CDR3. The order of the fields is V gene, clone size, J gene, CDR3 protein. A clone size is listed for some rows: how often the clone was seen (once, few, many), or a class if it is expanded.

TRBV18	.	TRBJ2-3	CASTPHKNARADTQYF
TRBV5-5	.	TRBJ2-1	CASSYQAGGYNEQFF
TRBV11-1	.	TRBJ2-1	CASSFLAGEGEQFF
TRBV6-6	.	TRBJ2-7	CASRASNYEQYF
TRBV12-3/TRBV12-4	.	TRBJ2-5	CASSLPGTQETQYF
TRBV24-1	.	TRBJ1-4	CATSDTRTGGEEKLFF
TRBV29-1	medium-sized	TRBJ2-3	CSVSDSGRVTDTQYF
TRBV27	.	TRBJ2-3	CASSLLGGDTQYF
TRBV19	medium-sized	TRBJ2-2	CASSPVGGTGELFF
TRBV19	medium-sized	TRBJ2-5	CASSIWTSGDQETQYF
TRBV30	.	TRBJ2-7	CAWSNGTRFSEQYF
TRBV6-1	.	TRBJ2-7	CASSESLLGRTGYYEQYF
TRBV19	medium-sized	TRBJ2-7	CASSIGQVYEQYF
TRBV6-5	.	TRBJ2-7	CASRLGLLSYEQYF
TRBV5-1	.	TRBJ2-5	CASRGRVGGETQYF
TRBV6-5	.	TRBJ2-7	CASTLTRPGLGGEQYF
TRBV30	.	TRBJ2-5	CAWSTGQGARETQYF
TRBV29-1	medium-sized	TRBJ2-6	CSVAQSSGANVLTF